The 2 T cell receptor beta chains reported below all come from one sample, sequenced in a study of CXCR3-negative and CXCR3-positive naive CD8 T cells. Preparation of TRB cDNA libraries relied on 5' RACE carrying UMI labels. TCRdb re-called the 5' RACE reads; one entry per CDR3 protein, DNA not given. Across 35,000 to 55,000 distinct CDR3 sequences, the top ten clones capture about 2.3% of the sample. The sequenced sample was naive CXCR3- CD8+ T cells from blood. Subset given: CD45RO-CCR7+CD27+CD95- naive CD8+ T cells lacking CXCR3 (TNR3-). These TCRs come from a human donor in good health. Some clones in this sample may be carry-over from other donors' samples.

The chain has TRBV7-9 and TRBJ2-1. This CDR3 is built from 16 residues. Per germline, CDR1 SEHNR and CDR2 FQNEAQ (reference sequence). The CDR3 loop is CASSWIMGIRYNEQFF.

The J gene is TRBJ2-3, the V gene TRBV4-3. This CDR3 contains 15 residues. CDR1 LGHNA and CDR2 YSLEER come from the germline V gene. CDR3 residues: CASSQDRYRTDTQYF.